The clone carrying this TCR beta chain was found a few times. Antigen: not known. The data originate from a study of blood T cells in healthy people across ages. Study results and caveats: PBMCs that were unsorted prevented a conclusive naive versus antigen-experienced comparison. Aged donors had fewer naive CD4+ cells and lower diversity than long-lived donors.

Losses at the gene ends were 0 bases for V and 8 bases for J; bases not matched to a gene: 3. Germline V gene lookup returns CDR1 PRHDT and CDR2 FYEKMQ (reference sequence). The CDR3 length is 15 residues. Next came a second PCR, run for about 7 to 12 cycles, which used a sample-barcoded 5' primer along with a J-beta primer mix. TCRdb reprocessed the 5' RACE reads with MiXCR, giving one entry per CDR3 protein. The data contain some 900,000 distinct CDR3 sequences, 45% to 50% of them singletons. The gene calls are TRBV13 and TRBJ2-1, with 11 positions matching TRBD1. What was sequenced was blood. This receptor was identified in a man younger than 45 in good health. The CDR3: CASSLGGQGDDEQFF. In nucleotides, the CDR3 is TGTGCCAGCAGCTTAGGGGGACAGGGGGACGATGAGCAGTTCTTC.